The rows below give T cell receptor beta chains drawn from one sample of a study of T cell changes during pregnancy in multiple sclerosis. Libraries were prepared by immunoSEQ multiplex PCR; TCRdb keeps only in-frame clonotypes and omits some of them. The profile shows about 89,000 clones, 92% of them singletons. Material: peripheral blood, obtained after pregnancy. All receptors derive from a female donor in good health, enrolled as a control in a pregnancy study. The CDR3 runs from the conserved cysteine through the conserved F or W.

>TRBJ2-7|TRBV4-1|15
CASSQERGQGHEQYF
>TRBJ2-6|TRBV10-3|17
CAISQGFHDSGANVLTF
>TRBJ2-4|TRBV5-4|16
CASSLPTSGMGDIQYF
>TRBJ1-4|TRBV7-9|14
CASTLGQLNEKLFF
>TRBJ2-1|TRBV6-6|13
CASRDFMGNEQFF
>TRBJ2-2|TRBV27|13
CASSLSGTGELFF
>TRBJ1-5|TRBV6-5|13
CASSFRQDQPQHF
>TRBJ1-2|TRBV4-1|15
CASSQPGQGFSGYTF
>TRBJ2-1|TRBV19|15
CASSIDSGRSNEQFF
>TRBJ2-3|TRBV5-1|14
CASSLAVQTDTQYF
>TRBJ1-1|TRBV6-5|12
CASNGGTTEAFF
>TRBJ1-5|TRBV6-1|13
CASSFSENQPQHF
>TRBJ2-1|TRBV5-6|15
CASSLSPTGNNEQFF
>TRBJ2-7|TRBV5-4|11
CASSLSDEQYF
>TRBJ1-2|TRBV20-1|11
CSAGRSGGYTF
>TRBJ1-1|TRBV6-5|15
CASRDRAISDTEAFF
>TRBJ2-1|TRBV10-2|11
CASTPGTLQFF
>TRBJ1-5|TRBV6-1|11
CASSEPEPQHF
>TRBJ1-2|TRBV6-5|13
CASSPPGGYGYTF
>TRBJ1-2|TRBV12-5|20
CASGFPKPGRQGALNYGYTF
>TRBJ2-1|TRBV5-4|18
CASSSGGRKTNIRDEQFF
>TRBJ1-1|TRBV28|14
CASSVRVLNTEAFF
>TRBJ2-3|TRBV5-1|15
CASSLTGGMADTQYF
>TRBJ2-2|TRBV5-1|14
CASSLGAGGRELFF
>TRBJ1-2|TRBV10-3|16
CASSRPIQGPSYGYTF
>TRBJ2-7|TRBV5-5|15
CASRYDRGQSYEQYF
>TRBJ1-4|TRBV11-2|15
CASSLLGGDNEKLFF
>TRBJ2-2|TRBV29-1|13
CSVDERNTGELFF
>TRBJ1-6|TRBV2|14
CASSEGRGNSPLRF
>TRBJ2-5|TRBV6-5|14
CASSLRQGAMAQYF
>TRBJ2-4|TRBV27|16
CASSLVPSGGGGIQYF
>TRBJ2-1|TRBV5-6|15
CASYDLGGPYNEQFF
>TRBJ2-6|TRBV27|15
CASSLDSSGANVLTF
>TRBJ2-7|TRBV6-5|15
CASSPVVGKAYEQYF
>TRBJ2-5|TRBV4-2|14
CASSYYTGDETQYF
>TRBJ2-2|TRBV27|15
CASRGQAANTGELFF
>TRBJ2-1|TRBV4-1|18
CASSQGAERLAGYNEQFF
>TRBJ1-1|TRBV4-1|16
CASSQGRLSRSTEAFF